The entry below gives a single T cell receptor (beta chain) sequence along with its context. Recovered participants had two consecutive negative NP/OP PCR tests, healthcare professional clearance, or symptom resolution. This sample was included in a study of blood T cell repertoires in COVID-19. Germline values: CDR1 SEHNR, CDR2 FQNEAQ (reference sequence). CDR3 length: 17 residues. Trimming took 0 bases from V and 6 from J; bases not matched to a gene: 9. Produced via immunoSEQ multiplex PCR; TCRdb's table is partial and in-frame only. The top ten clones hold 5% of a sample with roughly 330,000 clones, 75% to 90% of them seen once.

The V call is TRBV7-9, the J call TRBJ1-3, with 9 bases fitting TRBD1. The clonotype comes from a man aged 25-45 years who had recovered from COVID-19. The specimen sequenced was PBMCs or T cells enriched from blood (not recorded which). The CDR3 protein is CASSLARSWTGVNTIYF. The CDR3 region has the DNA TGTGCCAGCAGCTTAGCCCGGTCGTGGACAGGGGTAAACACCATATATTTT.